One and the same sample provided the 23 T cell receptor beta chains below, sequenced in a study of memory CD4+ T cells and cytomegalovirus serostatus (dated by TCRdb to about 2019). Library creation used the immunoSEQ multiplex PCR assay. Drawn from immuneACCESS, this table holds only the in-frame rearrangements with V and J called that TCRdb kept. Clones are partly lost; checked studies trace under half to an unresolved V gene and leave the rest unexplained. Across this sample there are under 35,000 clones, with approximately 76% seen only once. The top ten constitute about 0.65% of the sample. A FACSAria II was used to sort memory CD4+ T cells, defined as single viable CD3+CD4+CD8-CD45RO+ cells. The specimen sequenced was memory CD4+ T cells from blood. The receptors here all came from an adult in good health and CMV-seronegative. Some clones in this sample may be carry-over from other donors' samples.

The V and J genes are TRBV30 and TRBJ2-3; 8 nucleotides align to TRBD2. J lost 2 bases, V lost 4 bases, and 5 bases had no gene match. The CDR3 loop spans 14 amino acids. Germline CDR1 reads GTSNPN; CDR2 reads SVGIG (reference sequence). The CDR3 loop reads CAWMWRGDTDTQYF. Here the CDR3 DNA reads TGTGCCTGGATGTGGCGGGGGGACACAGATACGCAGTATTTT.

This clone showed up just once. In DNA form, the CDR3 reads TGTGCCAGCAGCTTAGTAGGCACAGCCTACGAGCAGTACTTC. Its protein product is CASSLVGTAYEQYF. The chain carries TRBV7-2 and TRBJ2-7; D gene uncertain. V shed 1 base and J shed 2 bases, with 9 bases lying between them. This CDR3 is 14 amino acids long. CDR1 is SGHTA, CDR2 FQGNSA, per germline.

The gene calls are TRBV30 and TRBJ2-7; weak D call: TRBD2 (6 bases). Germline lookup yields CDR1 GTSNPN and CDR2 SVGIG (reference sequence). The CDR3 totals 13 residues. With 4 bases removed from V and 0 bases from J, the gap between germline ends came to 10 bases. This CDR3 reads CAWNGGTSYEQYF. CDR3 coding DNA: TGTGCCTGGAATGGGGGGACCTCCTACGAGCAGTACTTC.

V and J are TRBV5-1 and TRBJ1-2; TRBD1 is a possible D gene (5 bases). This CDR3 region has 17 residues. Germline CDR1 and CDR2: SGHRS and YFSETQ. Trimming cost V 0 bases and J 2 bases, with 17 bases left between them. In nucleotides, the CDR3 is TGCGCCAGCAGCTTGGCAGGGAACGGAGTCCTGAACTATGGCTACACCTTC. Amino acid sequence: CASSLAGNGVLNYGYTF.

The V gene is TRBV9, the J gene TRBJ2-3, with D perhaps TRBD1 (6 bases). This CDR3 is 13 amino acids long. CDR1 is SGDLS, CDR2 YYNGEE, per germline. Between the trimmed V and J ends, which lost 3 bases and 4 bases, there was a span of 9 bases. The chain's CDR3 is CASSANRADTQYF. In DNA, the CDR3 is TGTGCCAGCAGCGCCAACAGGGCAGATACGCAGTATTTT.

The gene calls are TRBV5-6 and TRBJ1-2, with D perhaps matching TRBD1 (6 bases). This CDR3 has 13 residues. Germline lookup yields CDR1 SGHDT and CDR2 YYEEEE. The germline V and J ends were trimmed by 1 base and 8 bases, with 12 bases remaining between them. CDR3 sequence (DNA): TGTGCCAGCAGCTTGATGGGGGCGGGGGGCTACACCTTC. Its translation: CASSLMGAGGYTF.

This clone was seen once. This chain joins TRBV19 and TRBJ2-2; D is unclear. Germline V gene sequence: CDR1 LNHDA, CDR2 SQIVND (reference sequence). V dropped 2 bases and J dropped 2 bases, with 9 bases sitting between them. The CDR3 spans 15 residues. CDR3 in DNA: TGTGCCAGTAGTATAAGTTCAGAAAACACCGGGGAGCTGTTTTTT. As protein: CASSISSENTGELFF.

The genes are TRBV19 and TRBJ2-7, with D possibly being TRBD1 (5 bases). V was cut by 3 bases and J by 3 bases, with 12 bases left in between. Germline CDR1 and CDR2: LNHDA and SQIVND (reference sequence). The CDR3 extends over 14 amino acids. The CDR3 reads CASSMGRNYYEQYF. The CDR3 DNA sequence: TGTGCCAGTAGTATGGGGCGGAACTACTACGAGCAGTACTTC. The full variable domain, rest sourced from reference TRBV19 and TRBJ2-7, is DGGITQSPKYLFRKEGQNVTLSCEQNLNHDAMYWYRQDPGQGLRLIYYSQIVNDFQKGDIAEGYSVSREKKESFPLTVTSAQKNPTAFYLCASSMGRNYYEQYFGPGTRLTVT.

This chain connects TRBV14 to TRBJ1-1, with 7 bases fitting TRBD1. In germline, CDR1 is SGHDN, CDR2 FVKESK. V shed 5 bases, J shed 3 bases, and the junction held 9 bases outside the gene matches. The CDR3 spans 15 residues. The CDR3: CASSVLTGQDTEAFF. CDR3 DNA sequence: TGTGCCAGCAGCGTATTGACAGGGCAAGACACTGAAGCTTTCTTT.

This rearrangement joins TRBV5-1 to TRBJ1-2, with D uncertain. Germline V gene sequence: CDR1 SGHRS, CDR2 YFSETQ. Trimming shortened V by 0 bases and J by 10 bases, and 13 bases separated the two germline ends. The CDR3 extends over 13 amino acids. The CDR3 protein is CASSLDLGGSYTF. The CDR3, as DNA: TGCGCCAGCAGCTTGGACTTAGGCGGGTCCTACACCTTC.

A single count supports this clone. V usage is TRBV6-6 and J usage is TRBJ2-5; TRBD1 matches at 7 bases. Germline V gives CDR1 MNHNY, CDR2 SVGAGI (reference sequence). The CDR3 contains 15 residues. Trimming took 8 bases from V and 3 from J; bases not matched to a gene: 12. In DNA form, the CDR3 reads TGTGCCAGCGCCCCCACGACAGGGTATAAAGAGACCCAGTACTTC. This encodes CASAPTTGYKETQYF.

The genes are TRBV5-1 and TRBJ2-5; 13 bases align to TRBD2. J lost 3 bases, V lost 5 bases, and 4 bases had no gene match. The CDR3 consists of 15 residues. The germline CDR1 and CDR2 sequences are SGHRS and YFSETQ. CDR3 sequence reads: CASSRGLAGKETQYF. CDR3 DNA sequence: TGCGCCAGCAGTCGGGGACTAGCGGGGAAAGAGACCCAGTACTTC.

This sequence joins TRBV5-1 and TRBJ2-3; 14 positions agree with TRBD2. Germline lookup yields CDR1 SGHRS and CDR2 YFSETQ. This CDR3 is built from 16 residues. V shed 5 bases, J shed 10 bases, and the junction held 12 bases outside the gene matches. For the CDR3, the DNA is TGCGCCAGCAGTTCAACGGGACTAGCGGGGGTGGGTGCGCAGTATTTT. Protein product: CASSSTGLAGVGAQYF.

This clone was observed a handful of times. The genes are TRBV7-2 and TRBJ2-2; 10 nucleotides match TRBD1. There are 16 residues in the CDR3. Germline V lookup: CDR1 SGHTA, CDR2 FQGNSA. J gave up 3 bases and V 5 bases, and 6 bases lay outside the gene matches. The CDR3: CASSPRQGAYTGELFF. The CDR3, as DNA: TGTGCCAGCAGCCCCCGACAGGGGGCTTACACCGGGGAGCTGTTTTTT.

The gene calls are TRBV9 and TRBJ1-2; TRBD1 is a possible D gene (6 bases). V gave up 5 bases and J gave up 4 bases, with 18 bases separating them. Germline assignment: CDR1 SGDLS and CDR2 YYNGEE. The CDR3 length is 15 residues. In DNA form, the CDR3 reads TGTGCCAGCAGTGTGGACGGGGGCGGTTTCTATGGCTACACCTTC. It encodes CASSVDGGGFYGYTF.

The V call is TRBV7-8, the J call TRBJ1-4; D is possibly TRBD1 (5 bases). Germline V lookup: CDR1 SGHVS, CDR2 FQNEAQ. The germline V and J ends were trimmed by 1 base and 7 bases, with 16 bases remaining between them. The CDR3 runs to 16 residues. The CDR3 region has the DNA TGTGCCAGCAGCTTAGTCCGACAGCCGGGGGGTGAAAAACTGTTTTTT. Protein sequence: CASSLVRQPGGEKLFF. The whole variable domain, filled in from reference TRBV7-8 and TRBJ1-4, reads GAGVSQSPRYKVAKRGQDVALRCDPISGHVSLFWYQQALGQGPEFLTYFQNEAQLDKSGLPSDRFFAERPEGSVSTLKIQRTQQEDSAVYLCASSLVRQPGGEKLFFGSGTQLSVL.

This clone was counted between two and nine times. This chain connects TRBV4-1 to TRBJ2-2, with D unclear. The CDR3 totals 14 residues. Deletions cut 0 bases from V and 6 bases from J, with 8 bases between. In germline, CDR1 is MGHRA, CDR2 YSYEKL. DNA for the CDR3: TGCGCCAGCAGCCAAGATGAGGTCTCCGGGGAGCTGTTTTTT. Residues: CASSQDEVSGELFF.

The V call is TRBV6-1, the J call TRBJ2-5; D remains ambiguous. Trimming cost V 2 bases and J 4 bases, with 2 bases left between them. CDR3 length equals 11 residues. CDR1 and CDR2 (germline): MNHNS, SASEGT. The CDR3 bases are TGTGCCAGCAGTGAACGAGAGACCCAGTACTTC. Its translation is CASSERETQYF.

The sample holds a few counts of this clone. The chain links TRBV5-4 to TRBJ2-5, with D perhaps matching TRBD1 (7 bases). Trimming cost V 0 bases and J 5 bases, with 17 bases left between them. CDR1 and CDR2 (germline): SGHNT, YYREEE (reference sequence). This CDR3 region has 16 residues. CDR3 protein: CASSLEALGGQETQYF. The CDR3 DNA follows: TGTGCCAGCAGCTTGGAGGCGCTGGGGGGACAGGAGACCCAGTACTTC.

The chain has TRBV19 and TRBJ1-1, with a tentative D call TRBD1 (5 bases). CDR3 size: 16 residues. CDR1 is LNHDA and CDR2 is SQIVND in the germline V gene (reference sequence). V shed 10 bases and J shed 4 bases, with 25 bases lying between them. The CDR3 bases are TGTGCCACTACCACAGGAAGGAGACAGAGACCCACTGAAGCTTTCTTT. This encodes CATTTGRRQRPTEAFF.

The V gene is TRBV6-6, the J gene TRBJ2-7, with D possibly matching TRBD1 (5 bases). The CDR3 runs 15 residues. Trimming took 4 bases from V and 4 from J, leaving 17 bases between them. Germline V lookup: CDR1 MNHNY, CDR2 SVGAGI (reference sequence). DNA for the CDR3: TGTGCCAGCAGTTCGGTGGACATCAGTGCTTACGAGCAGTACTTC. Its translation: CASSSVDISAYEQYF.

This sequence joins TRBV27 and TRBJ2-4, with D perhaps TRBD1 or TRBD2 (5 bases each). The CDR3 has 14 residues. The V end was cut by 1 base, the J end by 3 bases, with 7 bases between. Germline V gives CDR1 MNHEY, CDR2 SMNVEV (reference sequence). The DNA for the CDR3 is TGTGCCAGCAGTTTATATGGGGGCAAAAACATTCAGTACTTC. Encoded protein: CASSLYGGKNIQYF.

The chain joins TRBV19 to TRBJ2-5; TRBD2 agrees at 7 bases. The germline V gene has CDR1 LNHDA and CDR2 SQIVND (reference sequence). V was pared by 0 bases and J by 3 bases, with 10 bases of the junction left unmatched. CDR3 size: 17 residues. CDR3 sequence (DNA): TGTGCCAGTAGTATAGATCTGGCCGGACTAGGGGAAGAGACCCAGTACTTC. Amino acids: CASSIDLAGLGEETQYF. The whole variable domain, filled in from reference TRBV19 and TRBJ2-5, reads DGGITQSPKYLFRKEGQNVTLSCEQNLNHDAMYWYRQDPGQGLRLIYYSQIVNDFQKGDIAEGYSVSREKKESFPLTVTSAQKNPTAFYLCASSIDLAGLGEETQYFGPGTRLLVL.